Below are 15 T cell receptor beta chains sequenced from a single sample in a study of T cell responses to AZD1222 COVID-19 vaccine. Repertoires were generated with immunoSEQ multiplex PCR, while TCRdb's copy carries only in-frame clones and drops some. The sample has tens of thousands of clones, roughly 90% seen once. This specimen was peripheral blood, taken on day 0 of AZD1222 vaccination. The receptors derive from an adult in good health.

CDR3 region: CASSTPSLSYEQYF. As DNA, the CDR3 is TGTGCCAGCAGCACCCCCTCGTTATCCTACGAGCAGTACTTC. The genes are TRBV11-2 and TRBJ2-7; no clear D gene. There are 14 residues in the CDR3. Trimming removed 5 bases from V and 1 base from J, with 12 bases in between. Germline V gene lookup returns CDR1 SGHAT and CDR2 FQNNGV.

The rearrangement links TRBV6-1 to TRBJ2-3, with 9 bases matching TRBD2. In germline, CDR1 is MNHNS, CDR2 SASEGT. The CDR3 loop spans 16 amino acids. The ends lost 0 bases at V and 3 bases at J; junction bases unmatched: 4. The CDR3 protein is CASSEARGGATDTQYF. CDR3 sequence (DNA): TGTGCCAGCAGTGAAGCGCGCGGGGGGGCAACAGATACGCAGTATTTT.

The chain uses TRBV30 and TRBJ2-2, with D tentatively TRBD1 or TRBD2 (7 bases each). The CDR3 is 14 amino acids. The germline gives CDR1 GTSNPN, CDR2 SVGIG (reference sequence). V lost 6 bases to trimming and J lost 2 bases, with 13 bases between them. In nucleotides, the CDR3 is TGTGCCTGTCAGGGGGGGCTTAACACCGGGGAGCTGTTTTTT. This translates into CACQGGLNTGELFF. Using reference TRBV30 and TRBJ2-2 for the parts outside the CDR3, the full variable domain is SQTIHQWPATLVQPVGSPLSLECTVEGTSNPNLYWYRQAAGRGLQLLFYSVGIGQISSEVPQNLSASRPQDRQFILSSKKLLLSDSGFYLCACQGGLNTGELFFGEGSRLTVL.

The chain links TRBV7-9 to TRBJ1-4, with 10 bases identical to TRBD1. Trimming removed 3 bases from V and 7 bases from J; junction bases left unmatched: 8. The CDR3 has 16 residues. Germline loops: CDR1 SEHNR, CDR2 FQNEAQ (reference sequence). The CDR3 DNA is TGTGCCAGCAGCTTCCCGGGACAGGGGATGGGTGAAAAACTGTTTTTT. Protein: CASSFPGQGMGEKLFF.

Details on this clone: Additional DNA sequences in this sample encode the identical CDR3. The chain uses TRBV18 and TRBJ1-2; a possible D gene is TRBD1 (5 bases). The CDR3 has 11 amino acids. In germline, CDR1 is KGHSH, CDR2 LQKENI. The V end lost 2 bases, the J end lost 8 bases, and 6 bases lay between the germline ends. The CDR3 here is CASSPGDGYTF. CDR3 sequence (DNA): TGTGCCAGCTCACCAGGGGACGGCTACACCTTC.

J is TRBJ1-2 and V is TRBV2, with 9 bases matching TRBD1. The junction had 5 bases not matched to a gene; V was cut back by 7 bases and J by 5 bases. This CDR3 comprises 13 residues. Germline V gene lookup returns CDR1 SNHLY and CDR2 FYNNEI. The CDR3 reads CASTGTGSYGYTF. The CDR3 bases are TGTGCCAGCACCGGGACAGGGTCGTATGGCTACACCTTC.

V gene TRBV5-1 combines with J gene TRBJ1-4; D is unclear. V was pared by 4 bases and J by 7 bases, with 17 bases between. The CDR3 totals 15 residues. Per the germline V gene, CDR1 is SGHRS and CDR2 is YFSETQ. CDR3 in amino acids: CASSPDGSRSEKLFF. The CDR3 nucleotides read TGCGCCAGCAGCCCGGACGGGTCGCGGAGTGAAAAACTGTTTTTT.

This clone was found once. The chain employs TRBV27 and TRBJ1-5; 7 nucleotides match TRBD1. V dropped 8 bases and J dropped 1; count of bases not matched to a gene: 2. Germline V gene data show CDR1 as MNHEY and CDR2 as SMNVEV (reference sequence). This CDR3 is 13 amino acids long. CDR3 residues: CASRTGSNQPQHF. The CDR3 DNA follows: TGTGCCAGCCGGACAGGAAGCAATCAGCCCCAGCATTTT.

The rearrangement links TRBV27 to TRBJ1-6; possibly TRBD1 for D (6 bases). In germline, CDR1 is MNHEY, CDR2 SMNVEV (reference sequence). Trimming pared 0 bases from V and 0 bases from J, leaving 9 bases between. CDR3 length equals 17 residues. CDR3 region: CASSLSRGSSYNSPLHF. DNA for the CDR3: TGTGCCAGCAGTTTATCAAGGGGGAGCTCCTATAATTCACCCCTCCACTTT.

V and J are TRBV19 and TRBJ2-4, with D possibly called TRBD1 or TRBD2 (5 bases each). Deletions cut 5 bases from V and 9 bases from J, with 20 bases between. The CDR3 covers 15 residues. Germline V lookup: CDR1 LNHDA, CDR2 SQIVND (reference sequence). DNA for the CDR3: TGTGCCAGTAGTTCAACCGGGACGGTCGGGCGCATTCAGTACTTC. Translated: CASSSTGTVGRIQYF.

The J gene is TRBJ2-5, the V gene TRBV6-2 or TRBV6-3; 11 bases map to TRBD2. This CDR3 has 15 residues. J gave up 3 bases and V 5 bases, and 5 bases lay outside the gene matches. Per the germline V gene, CDR1 is MNHEY and CDR2 is SVGEGT. CDR3 residues: CASSTPTSGKETQYF. DNA for the CDR3: TGTGCCAGCAGTACACCGACTAGCGGGAAAGAGACCCAGTACTTC.

The chain carries TRBV2 and TRBJ2-1; weak D call: TRBD1 (5 bases). The CDR3 sequence is 14 residues long. Trimming removed 2 bases from V and 0 bases from J, with 5 bases in between. Germline CDR1 is SNHLY and CDR2 is FYNNEI. Here the CDR3 DNA reads TGTGCCAGCAGTGAAAGGGGCTCCTACAATGAGCAGTTCTTC. Protein sequence: CASSERGSYNEQFF.

V usage is TRBV7-8 and J usage is TRBJ1-1; D gene uncertain. The germline CDR1 and CDR2 sequences are SGHVS and FQNEAQ. Trimming removed 4 bases from V and 7 bases from J, with 10 bases in between. CDR3 size: 12 residues. The CDR3 coding sequence is TGTGCCAGCAGCTCGTATTCCCTTGAAGCTTTCTTT. Amino acid sequence: CASSSYSLEAFF.

The chain carries TRBV2 and TRBJ1-5, with D uncertain. The CDR3 spans 13 residues. Germline V gene data show CDR1 as SNHLY and CDR2 as FYNNEI. Trimming pared 6 bases from V and 1 base from J, leaving 7 bases between. CDR3 amino acids: CASRSVSNQPQHF. CDR3 bases: TGTGCCAGCAGGTCAGTAAGCAATCAGCCCCAGCATTTT.

The chain recombines TRBV29-1 with TRBJ2-7, with a weak D call TRBD1 (6 bases). This CDR3 has 11 amino acids. The V end was cut by 4 bases, the J end by 6 bases, with 10 bases between. Germline V lookup: CDR1 SQVTM, CDR2 ANQGSEA. CDR3 loop: CSVGDTGEQYF. DNA for the CDR3: TGCAGCGTTGGGGACACGGGCGAGCAGTACTTC.